This record looks at one TCR beta chain sequence and its context. The antigen is undetermined. This entry belongs to a study of response to subunit inactivated influenza vaccine. Overall study findings and caveats: Authors proposed each seasonal influenza vaccination draws in few new T cells.

The CDR3 totals 12 residues. V was clipped by 7 bases and J by 1 base, with 10 bases between them. Germline V CDR1 and CDR2: SQVTM, ANQGSEA. TCRdb reprocessed the RT-PCR reads via MiXCR and lists one record per CDR3 protein. The sample holds about 800,000 distinct CDR3 sequences, approximately 22% seen once. The rearrangement uses TRBV29-1 and TRBJ2-5; TRBD1 is a possible D gene (6 bases). The sample was PBMCs from blood, taken 4 to 6 days after vaccination. This clonotype was obtained from a man between 50 and 59 years old who received an inactivated influenza vaccine. The CDR3 sequence: CSEGQSQETQYF. CDR3 DNA: TGCAGCGAAGGACAGAGCCAAGAGACCCAGTACTTC.